This T cell receptor beta chain was obtained from a study of blood T cell repertoires in COVID-19. In the study overall: Acute-phase and convalescent COVID-19 samples originated in the United States, Italy and Spain. The analysed material was cDNA or gDNA that came from T cells, B-cell-depleted T cells, or PBMCs.

Authors' processing steps: Cell counts per sample came from amplifying reference gene primers. Produced via immunoSEQ multiplex PCR; TCRdb's table is partial and in-frame only. V and J calls and clone size follow that table, whereas D and trimming were derived from the DNA. In the table there are 85,000 to 110,000 clones, over 85% of which are singletons. V shed 2 bases and J shed 1 base, with 7 bases lying between them. Germline-derived CDR1 and CDR2 are SGHRS and YFSETQ. The CDR3 has 13 amino acids. This receptor was taken from an elderly woman in a cohort sampled during active COVID-19. J is TRBJ2-7 and V is TRBV5-1; D is possibly TRBD1 (5 bases). The sample was peripheral blood. For the CDR3, the DNA is TGCGCCAGCAGCTTCAGGGCTTCCTACGAGCAGTACTTC. The encoded protein is CASSFRASYEQYF.